Following are 30 T cell receptor beta chains from one sample sequenced in a study of vaccination and CD4 T cells after COVID-19. These receptors' antigens are unknown. The time point here: late sampling 161 to 241 days after vaccination in three convalescent patients. Treatment here: approximately 11-day PBMC culture with coronavirus spike peptide pools or control peptides (ViraFEST assay). The Oncomine TCR Beta short-read assay was applied to DNA of cultured CD4+ T cells. TCRdb redid the calling of the PCR reads with MiXCR, one entry per CDR3 protein. The table has roughly 20,000 distinct CDR3 sequences, about 40% seen once; the top ten hold 9.9%. This material consisted of CD4+ T cells from blood, cultured in vitro, taken about 7 months after SARS-CoV-2 vaccination. The receptor set was obtained from a human donor who had recovered from COVID-19.

This clonotype was observed a few times. The CDR3 sequence: CASRGLGYGYTF. The CDR3 nucleotides are TGTGCCAGCCGGGGCCTCGGCTATGGCTACACCTTC. The genes are TRBV28 and TRBJ1-2; D possibly corresponds to TRBD1 (5 bases). Germline assignment: CDR1 MDHEN and CDR2 SYDVKM. The CDR3 is 12 residues long. Trimming cost V 8 bases and J 4 bases, with 11 bases left between them.

This clonotype was observed a handful of times. The chain combines TRBV7-2 with TRBJ2-2; no clear D. Germline CDR1 is SGHTA and CDR2 is FQGNSA. The CDR3 sequence is 12 residues long. V was shortened by 5 bases and J by 7 bases, with 8 bases between the two germline ends. CDR3 protein: CASSPMSGELFF. The CDR3 bases are TGTGCCAGCAGCCCAATGAGCGGGGAGCTGTTTTTT.

This clonotype occurred a few times. V and J are TRBV15 and TRBJ1-2; D may be TRBD1 (6 bases). This CDR3 has 14 residues. Germline V lookup: CDR1 LNHNV, CDR2 YYDKDF (reference sequence). The V end was cut by 5 bases, the J end by 0 bases, with 10 bases between. CDR3 in amino acids: CATSVGTPNYGYTF. CDR3 coding DNA: TGTGCCACCAGCGTAGGGACACCTAACTATGGCTACACCTTC.

This clonotype occurred a few times. V gene TRBV20-1 combines with J gene TRBJ1-2; the D is unclear. Per the germline V gene, CDR1 is DFQATT and CDR2 is SNEGSKA (reference sequence). The CDR3 has 13 residues. Between the trimmed V and J ends, which lost 4 bases and 4 bases, there was a span of 13 bases. The CDR3 reads CSATPPGSYGYTF. The CDR3 bases are TGCAGTGCTACCCCCCCGGGTAGCTATGGCTACACCTTC.

Concerning this clonotype: One end of the junction varies from germline; a read error may be responsible. DNA of the CDR3: TGTGCCAGCAGCCAACGGACTAGCGGGAACGCCGGGGAGCTGTTTTTT. Protein: CASSQRTSGNAGELFF. This chain uses TRBV7-2 with TRBJ2-2, with 12 bases identical to TRBD2. The V gene's germline CDR1 is SGHTA and CDR2 FQGNSA. The CDR3 contains 16 residues.

V is TRBV7-9 and J is TRBJ2-7; the D gene could be TRBD1 or TRBD2 (5 bases each). Germline V gene lookup returns CDR1 SEHNR and CDR2 FQNEAQ (reference sequence). There are 19 residues in the CDR3. Trimming shortened V by 2 bases and J by 10 bases, and 33 bases separated the two germline ends. CDR3 nucleotide sequence: TGTGCCAGCAGCTTATATATAGGGCAGGGAAACGGGATTACGAGGGGACAGTACTTC. Amino acids: CASSLYIGQGNGITRGQYF. Full variable domain (rest looked up from reference TRBV7-9 and TRBJ2-7): DTGVSQNPRHKITKRGQNVTFRCDPISEHNRLYWYRQTLGQGPEFLTYFQNEAQLEKSRLLSDRFSAERPKGSFSTLEIQRTEQGDSAMYLCASSLYIGQGNGITRGQYFGPGTRLTVT.

The chain has TRBV7-2 and TRBJ2-7; TRBD2 matches at 7 bases. The V gene's germline CDR1 is SGHTA and CDR2 FQGNSA. V lost 1 base to trimming and J lost 6 bases; unmatched junction nucleotides: 12. This CDR3 comprises 16 residues. Here the CDR3 DNA reads TGTGCCAGCAGCTTAGGAATTTCGCGGGAGCGATCCGAGCAGTACTTC. Its translation is CASSLGISRERSEQYF.

This chain joins TRBV27 and TRBJ1-5; D uncertain. The V gene lost 3 bases and the J gene lost 0 bases, with 15 bases spanning the gap. This CDR3 region has 17 residues. Germline values: CDR1 MNHEY, CDR2 SMNVEV (reference sequence). CDR3 nucleotide sequence: TGTGCCAGCAGTTTGCGGCCGACGAGTTATAGCAATCAGCCCCAGCATTTT. Protein product: CASSLRPTSYSNQPQHF.

The V and J genes are TRBV19 and TRBJ2-1, with TRBD2 matching over 11 bases. From germline, CDR1 is LNHDA and CDR2 SQIVND (reference sequence). This CDR3 is 15 amino acids long. The V segment lost 5 bases and the J segment 4 bases; nucleotides outside the gene matches: 4. CDR3 residues: CASSVGTSGYNEQFF. The CDR3 DNA reads TGTGCCAGTAGTGTGGGGACTAGCGGTTACAATGAGCAGTTCTTC.

This clonotype was seen only a few times. CDR3 amino acids: CSAISGRVNQPQHF. The CDR3 DNA reads as TGCAGTGCTATTTCAGGGAGGGTTAATCAGCCCCAGCATTTT. The gene calls are TRBV20-1 and TRBJ1-5; weak D call: TRBD1 (5 bases). The CDR3 covers 14 residues. V lost 4 bases and J lost 4, with 14 bases in between. CDR1 and CDR2 from the germline V gene are DFQATT and SNEGSKA (reference sequence).

The chain couples TRBV7-3 to TRBJ1-1; D is unclear. Germline V gene lookup returns CDR1 SGHTA and CDR2 FQGTGA. Deletions cut 4 bases from V and 1 base from J, with 7 bases between. CDR3 size: 13 residues. The CDR3 loop reads CASSSHQNTEAFF. CDR3 DNA: TGTGCCAGCAGCTCCCACCAGAACACTGAAGCTTTCTTT.

This clonotype was detected a few times. The V and J genes are TRBV20-1 and TRBJ1-5, with TRBD1 identical over 7 bases. The CDR3 covers 16 residues. V lost 4 bases, J lost 3 bases, and 12 bases stayed unmatched. Germline V gene sequence: CDR1 DFQATT, CDR2 SNEGSKA (reference sequence). The CDR3 nucleotides are TGCAGTGCTACGGGACAGACTTCCACCCCCAATCAGCCCCAGCATTTT. This encodes CSATGQTSTPNQPQHF.

The chain combines TRBV27 with TRBJ2-5, with 10 bases identical to TRBD1. The CDR3 has 15 amino acids. Germline values: CDR1 MNHEY, CDR2 SMNVEV (reference sequence). The J segment lost 5 bases and the V segment lost 3 bases, leaving 6 bases of the junction unmatched. The CDR3, as DNA: TGTGCCAGCAGTTTCCGGGACAGGGGAGGGGAGACCCAGTACTTC. It yields the protein CASSFRDRGGETQYF.

The CDR3 DNA sequence: TGTGCCACCTCTCTAGCGGGAAGTACAGATACGCAGTATTTT. Translated: CATSLAGSTDTQYF. The rearrangement joins TRBV19 to TRBJ2-3, with 9 bases aligning to TRBD2. Losses at the gene ends were 10 bases for V and 3 bases for J; bases not matched to a gene: 8. The CDR3 extends over 14 amino acids. Germline V lookup: CDR1 LNHDA, CDR2 SQIVND (reference sequence).

The rearrangement uses TRBV6-1 and TRBJ1-5, with 7 bases matching TRBD1. Germline CDR1 MNHNS, CDR2 SASEGT. This CDR3 has 16 amino acids. Unmatched junction bases numbered 8, after V lost 6 bases and J lost 0 bases. The CDR3 protein is CASRGGTAHSNQPQHF. The CDR3, as DNA: TGTGCCAGCAGAGGAGGGACAGCTCATAGCAATCAGCCCCAGCATTTT.

This chain uses TRBV20-1 with TRBJ2-7, with 7 bases that match TRBD2. The CDR3 has 15 amino acids. Germline-derived CDR1 and CDR2 are DFQATT and SNEGSKA (reference sequence). V dropped 3 bases and J dropped 0; count of bases not matched to a gene: 8. The CDR3 sequence is CSARNLAGFSYEQYF. Here the CDR3 DNA reads TGCAGTGCTAGGAATTTAGCGGGTTTCTCCTACGAGCAGTACTTC.

V and J are TRBV27 and TRBJ1-6, with D possibly being TRBD1 (6 bases). In germline, CDR1 is MNHEY, CDR2 SMNVEV (reference sequence). The germline V and J ends were trimmed by 7 bases and 5 bases, with 12 bases remaining between them. The CDR3 is 14 residues long. The CDR3 DNA reads TGTGCCAGCACCATACAGGGCCATAATTCACCCCTCCACTTT. Translated, it gives CASTIQGHNSPLHF.

Turning to this clonotype: In this CDR3 the conserved last residue, phenylalanine or tryptophan, is missing, so a read error is likely. The V gene is TRBV6-1, the J gene TRBJ2-7, with 13 nucleotides matching TRBD2. The CDR3 consists of 12 residues. V lost 8 bases to trimming and J lost 10 bases; unmatched junction nucleotides: 5. Germline CDR1 reads MNHNS; CDR2 reads SASEGT. Here the CDR3 reads CASALAGGHQYL. The CDR3 DNA reads as TGTGCCAGCGCACTAGCGGGAGGGCATCAGTACCTC.

The sample holds a few counts of this clonotype. The CDR3, as DNA: TGCAGTGGTAATGAGCGGGGCTACTCCTACGAGCAGTACTTC. This translates into CSGNERGYSYEQYF. The V gene is TRBV20-1, the J gene TRBJ2-7; 7 nucleotides line up with TRBD2. The germline V gene has CDR1 DFQATT and CDR2 SNEGSKA (reference sequence). Losses at the gene ends were 7 bases for V and 0 bases for J; bases not matched to a gene: 9. The CDR3 has 14 amino acids.

This clonotype was detected a few times. The chain employs TRBV6-1 and TRBJ1-6; 9 nucleotides line up with TRBD1. Germline V gene sequence: CDR1 MNHNS, CDR2 SASEGT. The CDR3 runs to 15 residues. The V gene end was trimmed by 7 bases and the J gene end by 8 bases; junction bases not matched to a gene: 9. The CDR3 DNA reads TGTGCCAGCACCCCGGACAGGGGATTGGATTCACCCCTCCACTTT. This translates into CASTPDRGLDSPLHF.

The genes are TRBV7-2 and TRBJ2-7; D gene uncertain. CDR1 and CDR2 (germline): SGHTA, FQGNSA. The CDR3 contains 14 residues. The ends were cut back, 4 bases at V and 0 bases at J, with 10 bases in the middle. The CDR3 region is CASSSRRSSYEQYF. The CDR3 DNA reads as TGTGCCAGCAGCTCCCGACGAAGCTCCTACGAGCAGTACTTC. Combining the CDR3 with reference TRBV7-2 and TRBJ2-7 gives the whole variable domain GAGVSQSPSNKVTEKGKDVELRCDPISGHTALYWYRQSLGQGLEFLIYFQGNSAPDKSGLPSDRFSAERTGGSVSTLTIQRTQQEDSAVYLCASSSRRSSYEQYFGPGTRLTVT.

This clonotype was picked up a small number of times. The chain carries TRBV24-1 and TRBJ2-3; TRBD2 agrees at 7 bases. The CDR3 totals 11 residues. With 8 bases clipped from V and 8 bases from J, the junction kept 3 bases outside the gene matches. Germline lookup yields CDR1 KGHDR and CDR2 SFDVKD. The CDR3 DNA is TGTGCCACCAATGAGCGGGGTACGCAGTATTTT. Amino acids: CATNERGTQYF.

For this clonotype: A much larger clone sits a single nucleotide away, making a read error possible. The chain employs TRBV5-4 and TRBJ2-5; 9 positions agree with TRBD1. The CDR3 runs to 17 residues. The germline V gene encodes CDR1 SGHNT and CDR2 YYREEE (reference sequence). J was trimmed by 5 bases and V by 4 bases; bases with no gene match: 15. DNA for the CDR3: TGTGCCAGCAGCCGAACCATAACCGGGACAGGGAAGGAGACCCAGTACTTC. Translating it yields CASSRTITGTGKETQYF. Supplemented by reference TRBV5-4 and TRBJ2-5, the full variable domain reads ETGVTQSPTHLIKTRGQQVTLRCSSQSGHNTVSWYQQALGQGPQFIFQYYREEENGRGNFPPRFSGLQFPNYSSELNVNALELDDSALYLCASSRTITGTGKETQYFGPGTRLLVL.

The V and J genes are TRBV20-1 and TRBJ2-3; TRBD2 aligns across 11 bases. V lost 5 bases and J lost 6; bases outside the gene matches: 7. Germline V CDR1 and CDR2: DFQATT, SNEGSKA (reference sequence). CDR3 length: 14 amino acids. The CDR3 loop reads CSAFTSGSSDTQYF. CDR3 coding DNA: TGCAGTGCTTTTACTAGCGGGAGTTCGGATACGCAGTATTTT.

This clonotype was seen only once. This chain uses TRBV20-1 with TRBJ2-2; 10 nucleotides match TRBD2. Germline-derived CDR1 and CDR2 are DFQATT and SNEGSKA (reference sequence). The CDR3 has 17 amino acids. V gave up 0 bases and J gave up 3 bases; unmatched junction bases: 7. The CDR3 protein is CSARDSGRVLHTGELFF. In DNA, the CDR3 is TGCAGTGCTAGAGACAGCGGGAGGGTATTACACACCGGGGAGCTGTTTTTT.

The chain employs TRBV10-3 and TRBJ2-7; the match to TRBD2 covers 12 bases. The germline CDR1 and CDR2 sequences are ENHRY and SYGVKD. The CDR3 contains 15 residues. V trimming: 4 bases; J trimming: 2 bases; junction bases outside the gene matches: 3. The CDR3 loop is CAISGSSGRAYEQYF. The CDR3 DNA sequence: TGTGCCATCAGTGGTTCTAGCGGGAGGGCCTACGAGCAGTACTTC.

This rearrangement joins TRBV18 to TRBJ1-2; the D gene is possibly TRBD1 (6 bases). Germline V gene lookup returns CDR1 KGHSH and CDR2 LQKENI. Trimming removed 2 bases at V and 3 bases at J, with 7 bases between. This CDR3 comprises 13 residues. Here the CDR3 DNA reads TGTGCCAGCTCACCAGGACAGCACTATGGCTACACCTTC. It translates to CASSPGQHYGYTF.

This clonotype is deemed medium-sized. V is TRBV7-9 and J is TRBJ2-7; a possible D gene is TRBD1 (5 bases). The ends were cut back, 8 bases at V and 5 bases at J, with 10 bases in the middle. Germline CDR1 SEHNR, CDR2 FQNEAQ (reference sequence). CDR3 length: 11 residues. CDR3 sequence (DNA): TGTGCCAGCGGTAAGGGGAACGAGCAGTACTTC. Translation gives CASGKGNEQYF.

V and J are TRBV20-1 and TRBJ2-7; TRBD2 aligns across 14 bases. Germline V gives CDR1 DFQATT, CDR2 SNEGSKA (reference sequence). This CDR3 contains 17 residues. J gave up 5 bases and V 6 bases, and 15 bases lay outside the gene matches. The CDR3 protein is CSATKIGTSGSFHEQYF. The CDR3 nucleotides read TGCAGTGCCACAAAAATCGGGACTAGCGGGAGTTTCCACGAGCAGTACTTC.

This clonotype appeared a few times. This CDR3 is CASSSAGLVAETQYF. For the CDR3, the DNA is TGTGCCAGCAGCTCAGCAGGACTAGTGGCGGAGACCCAGTACTTC. The rearrangement links TRBV7-2 to TRBJ2-5, with TRBD2 identical over 7 bases. V lost 4 bases and J lost 5; bases outside the gene matches: 10. This CDR3 has 15 residues. CDR1 and CDR2 from the germline V gene are SGHTA and FQGNSA.